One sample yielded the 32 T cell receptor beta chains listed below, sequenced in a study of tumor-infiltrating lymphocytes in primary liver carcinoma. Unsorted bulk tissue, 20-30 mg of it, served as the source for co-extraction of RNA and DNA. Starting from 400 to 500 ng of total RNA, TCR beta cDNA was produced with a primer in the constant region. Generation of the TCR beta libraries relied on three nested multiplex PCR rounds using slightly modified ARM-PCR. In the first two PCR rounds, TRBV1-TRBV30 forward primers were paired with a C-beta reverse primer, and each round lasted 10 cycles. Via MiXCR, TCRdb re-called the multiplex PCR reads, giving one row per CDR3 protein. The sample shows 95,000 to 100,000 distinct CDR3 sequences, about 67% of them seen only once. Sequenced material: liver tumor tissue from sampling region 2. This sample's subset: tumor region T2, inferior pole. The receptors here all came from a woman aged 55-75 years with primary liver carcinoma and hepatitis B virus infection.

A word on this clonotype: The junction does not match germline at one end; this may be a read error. This chain's CDR3 is CASSPRAEETEPFF. The CDR3 coding sequence is TGTGCCAGCAGCCCCCGGGCAGAAGAGACTGAACCTTTCTTT. The chain couples TRBV9 to TRBJ1-1; D gene uncertain. The CDR3 extends over 14 amino acids. Looked up from germline, CDR1 is SGDLS and CDR2 is YYNGEE.

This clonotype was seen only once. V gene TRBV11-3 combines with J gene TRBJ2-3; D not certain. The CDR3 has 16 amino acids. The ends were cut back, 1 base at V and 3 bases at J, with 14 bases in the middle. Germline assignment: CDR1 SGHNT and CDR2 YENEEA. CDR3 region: CASSLGLVDRTDTQYF. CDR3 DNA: TGTGCCAGCAGCTTAGGTCTAGTGGACCGGACAGATACGCAGTATTTT. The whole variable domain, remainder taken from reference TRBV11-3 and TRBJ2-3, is EAGVVQSPRYKIIEKKQPVAFWCNPISGHNTLYWYLQNLGQGPELLIRYENEEAVDDSQLPKDRFSAERLKGVDSTLKIQPAELGDSAVYLCASSLGLVDRTDTQYFGPGTRLTVL.

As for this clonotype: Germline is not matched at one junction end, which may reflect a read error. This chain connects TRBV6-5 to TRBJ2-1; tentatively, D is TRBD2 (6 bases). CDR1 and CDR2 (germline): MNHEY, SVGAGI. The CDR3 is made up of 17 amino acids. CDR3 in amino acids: CVSSSYGRGSGHNEQFF. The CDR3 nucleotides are TGTGTCAGCAGTTCGTACGGCCGGGGTAGCGGACACAATGAGCAGTTCTTC.

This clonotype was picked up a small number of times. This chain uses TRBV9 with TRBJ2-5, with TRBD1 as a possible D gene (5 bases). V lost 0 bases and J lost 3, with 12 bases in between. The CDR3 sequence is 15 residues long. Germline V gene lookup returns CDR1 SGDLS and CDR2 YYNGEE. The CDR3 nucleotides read TGTGCCAGCAGCGTAGGGGGATCCAGGGAAGAGACCCAGTACTTC. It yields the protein CASSVGGSREETQYF. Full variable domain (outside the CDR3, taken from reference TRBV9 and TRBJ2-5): DSGVTQTPKHLITATGQRVTLRCSPRSGDLSVYWYQQSLDQGLQFLIQYYNGEERAKGNILERFSAQQFPDLHSELNLSSLELGDSALYFCASSVGGSREETQYFGPGTRLLVL.

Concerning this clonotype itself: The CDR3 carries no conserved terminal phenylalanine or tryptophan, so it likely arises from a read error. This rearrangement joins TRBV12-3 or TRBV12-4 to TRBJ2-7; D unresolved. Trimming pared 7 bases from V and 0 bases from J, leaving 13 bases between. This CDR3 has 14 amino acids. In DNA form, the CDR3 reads TGTGCCAGCACTAGAGACGCCGGCTCCTACGAGCAGTACCTC. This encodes CASTRDAGSYEQYL.

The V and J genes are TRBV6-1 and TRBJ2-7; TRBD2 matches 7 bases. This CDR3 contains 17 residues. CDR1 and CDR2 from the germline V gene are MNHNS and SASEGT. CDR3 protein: CDNSERAPSGRVTEQYF. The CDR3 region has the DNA TGTGACAACAGTGAAAGAGCTCCTAGCGGAAGGGTTACCGAGCAGTACTTC.

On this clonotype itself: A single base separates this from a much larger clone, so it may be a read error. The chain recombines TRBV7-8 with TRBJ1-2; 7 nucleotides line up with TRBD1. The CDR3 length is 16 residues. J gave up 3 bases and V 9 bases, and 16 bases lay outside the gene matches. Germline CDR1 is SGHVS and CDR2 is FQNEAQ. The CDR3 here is CARSIRPGDRHYGYTF. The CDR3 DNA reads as TGTGCCAGGAGCATTCGCCCCGGGGACAGACACTATGGCTACACCTTC.

CDR3 nucleotides: TGTGCCAGCAGTTTATCTCGAGCCGGATGGGGTAGAAGTTACGAGCAGTACTTC. Translated: CASSLSRAGWGRSYEQYF. The V and J genes are TRBV28 and TRBJ2-7; no firm D call. V was cut by 1 base and J by 4 bases, with 23 bases left in between. Per the germline V gene, CDR1 is MDHEN and CDR2 is SYDVKM. This CDR3 is 18 amino acids long.

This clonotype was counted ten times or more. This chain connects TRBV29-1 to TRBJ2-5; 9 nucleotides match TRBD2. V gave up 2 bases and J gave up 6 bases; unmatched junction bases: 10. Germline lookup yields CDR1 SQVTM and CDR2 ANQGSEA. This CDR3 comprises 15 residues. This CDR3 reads CSVERDSGSRKTQYF. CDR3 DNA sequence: TGCAGCGTTGAACGGGATAGCGGGAGTCGAAAGACCCAGTACTTC. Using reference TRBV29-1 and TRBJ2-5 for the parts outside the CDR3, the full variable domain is SAVISQKPSRDICQRGTSLTIQCQVDSQVTMMFWYRQQPGQSLTLIATANQGSEATYESGFVIDKFPISRPNLTFSTLTVSNMSPEDSSIYLCSVERDSGSRKTQYFGPGTRLLVL.

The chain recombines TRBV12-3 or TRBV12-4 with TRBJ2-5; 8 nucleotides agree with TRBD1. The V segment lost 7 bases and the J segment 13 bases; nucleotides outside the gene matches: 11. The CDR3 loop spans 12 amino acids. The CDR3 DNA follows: TGTGCCAGCAACCTCGCGCAGGACAGGGCGTACTTC. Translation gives CASNLAQDRAYF.

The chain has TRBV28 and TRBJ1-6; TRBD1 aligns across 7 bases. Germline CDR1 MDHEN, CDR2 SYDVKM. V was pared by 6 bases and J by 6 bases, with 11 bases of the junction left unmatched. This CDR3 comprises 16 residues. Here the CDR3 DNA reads TGTGCCAGCAGAACCTACCGGGACAGAAGTAATTCACCCCTCCACTTT. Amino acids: CASRTYRDRSNSPLHF.

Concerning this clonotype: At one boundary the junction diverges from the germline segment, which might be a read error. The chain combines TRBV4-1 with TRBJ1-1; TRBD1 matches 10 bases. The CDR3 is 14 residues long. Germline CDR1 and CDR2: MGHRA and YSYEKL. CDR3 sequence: CASSQGTGVHEAFF. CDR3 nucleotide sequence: TGTGCCAGCAGCCAAGGGACAGGGGTCCATGAAGCTTTCTTT.

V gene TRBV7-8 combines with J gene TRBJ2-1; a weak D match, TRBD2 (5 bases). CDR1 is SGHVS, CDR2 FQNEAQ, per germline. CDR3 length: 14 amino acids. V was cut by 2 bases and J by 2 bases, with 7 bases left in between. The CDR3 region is CASSLLATYNEQFF. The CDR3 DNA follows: TGTGCCAGCAGCTTACTAGCAACCTACAATGAGCAGTTCTTC.

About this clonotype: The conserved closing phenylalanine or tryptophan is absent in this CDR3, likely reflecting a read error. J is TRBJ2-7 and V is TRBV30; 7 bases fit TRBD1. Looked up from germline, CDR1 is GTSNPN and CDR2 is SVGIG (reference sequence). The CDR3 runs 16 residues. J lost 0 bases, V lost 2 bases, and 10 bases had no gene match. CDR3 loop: CAWSREGTVGSYEQYL. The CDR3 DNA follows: TGTGCCTGGAGTCGAGAGGGGACAGTCGGCTCCTACGAGCAGTACCTC.

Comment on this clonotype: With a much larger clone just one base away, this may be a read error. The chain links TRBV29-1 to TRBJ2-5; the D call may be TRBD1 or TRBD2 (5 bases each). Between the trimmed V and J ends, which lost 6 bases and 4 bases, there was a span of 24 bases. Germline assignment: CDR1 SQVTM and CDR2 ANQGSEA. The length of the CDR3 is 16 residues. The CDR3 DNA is TGCAGCGTCAATACTCCGAGGAGCGGACATCGAGAGACCCAGTACTTC. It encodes CSVNTPRSGHRETQYF.

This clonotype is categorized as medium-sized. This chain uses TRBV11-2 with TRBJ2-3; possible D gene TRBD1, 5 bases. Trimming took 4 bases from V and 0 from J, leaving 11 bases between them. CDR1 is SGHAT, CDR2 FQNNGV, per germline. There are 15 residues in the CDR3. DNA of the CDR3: TGTGCCAGCAGCTCCCAGGGCTTTAGCACAGATACGCAGTATTTT. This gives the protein CASSSQGFSTDTQYF.

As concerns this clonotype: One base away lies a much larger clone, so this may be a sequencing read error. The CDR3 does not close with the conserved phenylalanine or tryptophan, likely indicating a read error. The CDR3 loop reads CASSLHLTREGYTL. CDR3 nucleotides: TGTGCCAGCAGCTTGCATCTGACCCGGGAGGGCTACACCTTA. The V and J genes are TRBV5-8 and TRBJ1-2; D not resolved. V was trimmed by 1 base and J by 8 bases, leaving 15 bases between them. Germline V gives CDR1 SGHTS, CDR2 YDEGEE. CDR3 length equals 14 residues.

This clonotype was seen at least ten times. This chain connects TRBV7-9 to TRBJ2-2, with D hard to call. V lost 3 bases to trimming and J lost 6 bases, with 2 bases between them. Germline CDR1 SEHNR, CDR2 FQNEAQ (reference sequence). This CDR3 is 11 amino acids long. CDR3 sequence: CASSLSGELFF. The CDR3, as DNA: TGTGCCAGCAGCTTGTCCGGGGAGCTGTTTTTT.

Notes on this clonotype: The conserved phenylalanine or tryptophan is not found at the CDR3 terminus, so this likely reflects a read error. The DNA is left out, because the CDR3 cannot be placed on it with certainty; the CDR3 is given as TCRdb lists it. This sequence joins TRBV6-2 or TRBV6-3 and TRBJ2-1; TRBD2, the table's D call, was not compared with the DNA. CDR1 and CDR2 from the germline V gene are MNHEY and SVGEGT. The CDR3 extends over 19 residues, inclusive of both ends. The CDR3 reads CASRQGRRGARFAYNEHFV.

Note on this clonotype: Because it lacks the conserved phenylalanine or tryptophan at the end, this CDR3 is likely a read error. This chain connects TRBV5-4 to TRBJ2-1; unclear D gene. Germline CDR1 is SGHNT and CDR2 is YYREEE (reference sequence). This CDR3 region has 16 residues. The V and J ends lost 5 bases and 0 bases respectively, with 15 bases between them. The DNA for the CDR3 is TGTGCCAGCAGTCCGCTAGGGATGAGCTCCTACAATGAGCAGTTCCTC. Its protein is CASSPLGMSSYNEQFL.

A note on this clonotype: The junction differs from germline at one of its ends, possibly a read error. The CDR3 bases are TGTGCCAACAGCCCTCCGCAAGGACCAACCGGCGAGCTGTTTTTT. Translated: CANSPPQGPTGELFF. The chain has TRBV11-2 and TRBJ2-2; no clear D gene. Germline assignment: CDR1 SGHAT and CDR2 FQNNGV. CDR3 length: 15 amino acids.

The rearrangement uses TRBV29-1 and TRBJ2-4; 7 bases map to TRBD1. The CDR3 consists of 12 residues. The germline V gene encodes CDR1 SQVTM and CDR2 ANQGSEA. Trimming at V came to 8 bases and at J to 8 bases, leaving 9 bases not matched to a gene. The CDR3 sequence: CSIGTARDIQYF. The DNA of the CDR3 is TGCAGCATTGGGACAGCACGGGACATTCAGTACTTC.

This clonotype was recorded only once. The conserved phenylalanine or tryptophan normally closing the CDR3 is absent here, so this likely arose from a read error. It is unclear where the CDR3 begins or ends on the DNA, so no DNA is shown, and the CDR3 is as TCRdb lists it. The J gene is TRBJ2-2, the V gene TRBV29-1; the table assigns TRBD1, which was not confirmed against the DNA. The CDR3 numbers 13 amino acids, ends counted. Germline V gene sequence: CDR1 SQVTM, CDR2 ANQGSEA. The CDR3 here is CSGGHPDTGELFL.

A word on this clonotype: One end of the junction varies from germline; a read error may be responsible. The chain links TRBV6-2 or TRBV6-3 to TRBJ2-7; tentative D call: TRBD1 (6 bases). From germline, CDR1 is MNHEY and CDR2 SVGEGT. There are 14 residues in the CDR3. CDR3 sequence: CASSPWTVYYEQYF. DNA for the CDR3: TGTGCCAGCAGCCCCTGGACAGTGTATTACGAGCAATACTTC.

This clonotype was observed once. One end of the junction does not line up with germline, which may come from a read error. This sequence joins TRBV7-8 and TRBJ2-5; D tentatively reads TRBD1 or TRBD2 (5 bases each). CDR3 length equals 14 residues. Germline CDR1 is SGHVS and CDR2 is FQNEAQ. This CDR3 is CASSLRDRQETQYF. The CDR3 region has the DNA TGTGCCAGCAGCTTACGGGACCGACAAGAGACCCAGTATTTC.

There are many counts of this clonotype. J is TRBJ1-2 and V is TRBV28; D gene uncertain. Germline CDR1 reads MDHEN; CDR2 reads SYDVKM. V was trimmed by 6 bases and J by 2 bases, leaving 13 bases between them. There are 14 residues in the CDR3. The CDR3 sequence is CASSFQVGNYGYTF. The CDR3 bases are TGTGCCAGCAGCTTTCAAGTGGGAAACTATGGCTACACCTTC.

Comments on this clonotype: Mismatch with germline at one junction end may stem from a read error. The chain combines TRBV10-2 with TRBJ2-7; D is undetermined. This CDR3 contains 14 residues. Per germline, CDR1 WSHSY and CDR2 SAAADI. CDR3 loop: CANSESTALYEQYF. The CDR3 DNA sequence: TGCGCCAACAGTGAGTCCACTGCCCTTTACGAGCAGTATTTC.

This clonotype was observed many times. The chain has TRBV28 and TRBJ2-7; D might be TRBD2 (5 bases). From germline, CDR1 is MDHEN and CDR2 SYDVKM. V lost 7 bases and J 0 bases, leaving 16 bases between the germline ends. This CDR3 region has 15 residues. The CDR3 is CASNRGGGSSYEQYF. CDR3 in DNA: TGTGCCAGCAATCGTGGCGGAGGTAGCTCCTACGAGCAGTACTTC.

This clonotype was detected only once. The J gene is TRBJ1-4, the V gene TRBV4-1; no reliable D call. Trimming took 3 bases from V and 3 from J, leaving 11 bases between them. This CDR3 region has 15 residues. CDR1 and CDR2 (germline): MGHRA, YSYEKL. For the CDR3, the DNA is TGCGCCAGCAGCCATCTCTATAGGTCTAATGAAAAACTGTTTTTT. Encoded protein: CASSHLYRSNEKLFF.

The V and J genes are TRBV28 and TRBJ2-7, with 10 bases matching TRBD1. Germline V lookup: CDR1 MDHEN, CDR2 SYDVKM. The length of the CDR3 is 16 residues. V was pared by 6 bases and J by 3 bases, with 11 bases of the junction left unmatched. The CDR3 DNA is TGTGCCAGCAGGGGGCCTCGGACAGGGGGGCTCTACGAGCAGTACTTC. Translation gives CASRGPRTGGLYEQYF.

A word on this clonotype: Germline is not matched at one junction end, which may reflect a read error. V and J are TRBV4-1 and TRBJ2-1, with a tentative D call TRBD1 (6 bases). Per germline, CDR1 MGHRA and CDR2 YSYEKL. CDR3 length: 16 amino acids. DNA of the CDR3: TGCGCCAGCAACCAAGATCCAGGAGCCCAAGGGGGTGAGCAGTTCTTC. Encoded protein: CASNQDPGAQGGEQFF.

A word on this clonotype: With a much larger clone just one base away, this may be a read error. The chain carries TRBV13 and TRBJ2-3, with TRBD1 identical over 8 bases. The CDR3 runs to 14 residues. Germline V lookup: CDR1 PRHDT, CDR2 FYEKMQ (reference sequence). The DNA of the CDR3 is TGTGCCAACAGCTCGGGACAGGGCACAGATACGCAGTATTTT. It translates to CANSSGQGTDTQYF.